This TCR beta chain derives from a study of T cell responses to AZD1222 COVID-19 vaccine. For the study at large: Investigators merged groups given second doses at roughly 4 or roughly 12 weeks.

The method was immunoSEQ multiplex PCR; TCRdb's version includes in-frame clones alone and lacks a portion of them. Counted here are 110,000 or so clones, approximately 87% occurring once; the ten biggest clones make up approximately 12%. The CDR3 is made up of 15 amino acids. The ends lost 5 bases at V and 9 bases at J; junction bases unmatched: 7. CDR1 is MNHEY, CDR2 SVGAGI, per germline. The sample consisted of peripheral blood, taken on day 0 of AZD1222 vaccination. The V call is TRBV6-5, the J call TRBJ2-1; 13 nucleotides agree with TRBD2. This TCR was recovered from an adult in good health. The CDR3 DNA follows: TGTGCCAGCAGTAGAGGACTAGCGGGAGTATCTGAGCAGTTCTTC. Protein: CASSRGLAGVSEQFF.